This T cell receptor beta chain is drawn from a study of beta chain features in type 1 diabetes. Study summary: Healthy donors resembled patients in age, gender and cell yields.

Deletions cut 2 bases from V and 5 bases from J, with 13 bases between. The CDR3 covers 15 residues. Germline V gene data show CDR1 as SGDLS and CDR2 as YYNGEE. Study-wide findings and caveats: A cDNA-based sequencing approach could over-represent cells with high TCR expression. A moderate, significant TCRB CDR3 shortening appeared in type 1 diabetes across four CD4+ subsets. Within the patient group, naive, central memory and Treg TCRB repertoires appeared more similar to each other than within healthy donors. Shorter templates might be favored by PCR, equally in patients and controls.

Of the isolated RNA, all was reverse transcribed, and so the sequenced material was expressed TCRB transcripts. Libraries were prepared by immunoSEQ multiplex PCR; TCRdb keeps only in-frame clonotypes and omits some of them. The top ten clones hold over 0.1% of a sample with 45,000 to 60,000 clones, approximately 43% of them seen once. Comment on this clone: No antigen is known for it.

This clonotype was obtained from a man under 40 with type 1 diabetes. The chain recombines TRBV9 with TRBJ2-2; D possibly corresponds to TRBD1 (5 bases). The source material was stem cell memory CD4+ T cells from blood. For the CDR3, the DNA is TGTGCCAGCAGCGTTGGCAGGGTCGGGACCGGGGAGCTGTTTTTT. Protein product: CASSVGRVGTGELFF. Filled out from reference TRBV9 and TRBJ2-2, the complete variable domain reads DSGVTQTPKHLITATGQRVTLRCSPRSGDLSVYWYQQSLDQGLQFLIQYYNGEERAKGNILERFSAQQFPDLHSELNLSSLELGDSALYFCASSVGRVGTGELFFGEGSRLTVL.